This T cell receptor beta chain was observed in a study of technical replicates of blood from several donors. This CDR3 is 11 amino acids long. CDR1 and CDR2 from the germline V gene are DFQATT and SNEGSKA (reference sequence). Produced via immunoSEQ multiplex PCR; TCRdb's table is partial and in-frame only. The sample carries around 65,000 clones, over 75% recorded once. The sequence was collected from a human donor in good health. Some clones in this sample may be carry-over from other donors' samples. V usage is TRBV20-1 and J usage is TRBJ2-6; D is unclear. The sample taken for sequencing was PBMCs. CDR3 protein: CSAPKANVLTF. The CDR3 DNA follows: TGCAGCGCCCCTAAAGCCAACGTCCTGACTTTC.